This record concerns one T cell receptor (beta chain) sequence. This sample is part of a study of technical replicates of blood from a handful of donors. Method: immunoSEQ multiplex PCR; TCRdb's copy keeps in-frame clones and lacks some. Of under 70,000 clones in the sample, about 86% are singletons; the top ten hold over 5.5%. Germline V gene sequence: CDR1 SNHLY, CDR2 FYNNEI. This CDR3 is built from 13 residues. V was cut by 6 bases and J by 5 bases, with 12 bases left in between. This receptor was identified in a human donor in good health. Some clones in this sample may be carry-over from other donors' samples. The specimen was PBMCs. The rearrangement links TRBV2 to TRBJ2-3; tentatively, D is TRBD2 (6 bases). In nucleotides, the CDR3 is TGTGCCAGCAGGGTGGGGCGGGGAGATACGCAGTATTTT. It yields the protein CASRVGRGDTQYF.